This entry describes one T cell receptor (beta chain). CDR1 is SNHLY and CDR2 is FYNNEI in the germline V gene. V lost 1 base, J lost 2 bases, and 8 bases lay in between. CDR3 size: 15 residues. Methods used by the authors: Reference gene primer amplification gave estimated nucleated cell counts. Repertoires were generated with immunoSEQ multiplex PCR, while TCRdb's copy carries only in-frame clones and drops some. V and J calls and clone size are copied from that table; D and trimming were computed from the DNA. Of about 51,000 clones listed, around nine tenths are singletons. These data belong to a study of blood T cell repertoires in COVID-19. Study-level background: Samples taken during acute and convalescent COVID-19 were collected in the United States, Italy and Spain. PBMCs, B-cell-depleted T cells, or T cells provided the cDNA or gDNA that made up the material.

Material: peripheral blood. This sequence was found in a man in his 60s with acute or convalescent COVID-19. The V gene is TRBV2, the J gene TRBJ1-4; D perhaps matches TRBD1 (6 bases). The DNA of the CDR3 is TGTGCCAGCAGTGAAGACAGGGTTACTAATGAAAAACTGTTTTTT. It is translated as CASSEDRVTNEKLFF.